This T cell receptor beta chain derives from a study of T cell repertoires and Cas9 in healthy adults. The ends were cut back, 1 base at V and 10 bases at J, with 13 bases in the middle. This CDR3 contains 13 residues. Germline CDR1 and CDR2: MNHNS and SASEGT. TCRdb's copy holds only in-frame clones and misses some; the assay was immunoSEQ multiplex PCR. The sample shows fewer than 25,000 clones, about 90% of them seen only once. The V and J genes are TRBV6-1 and TRBJ1-1; perhaps TRBD1 as D (5 bases). The sample taken for sequencing was CD4+ effector T cells (CD127+, CD25-, CD137-, CD154-) from PBMCs; culture status not recorded. The origin of this receptor is a human donor in good health. DNA of the CDR3: TGTGCCAGCAGTGAAGGGGCGCCAAGGGGAGCTTTCTTT. Its protein is CASSEGAPRGAFF.